What follows describes a single T cell receptor beta chain. This sample was taken from a study of blood T cell repertoires in COVID-19. Background on the study: Acute and convalescent COVID-19 samples came from the United States, Italy and Spain. T cells, B-cell-depleted T cells, or PBMCs provided the cDNA or gDNA that served as material.

V lost 6 bases and J lost 1, with 13 bases in between. This CDR3 has 15 amino acids. CDR1 is SNHLY and CDR2 is FYNNEI in the germline V gene. Original data processing: Nucleated cell counts were estimated from reference gene primer amplification. The method was immunoSEQ multiplex PCR; TCRdb's version includes in-frame clones alone and lacks a portion of them. The D gene and trimming were derived from the DNA, and the V and J assignments and clone size from that table. The sample yields 270,000 or so clones, nearly 90% seen once. Seattle patients were enrolled while actively infected and followed longitudinally.

This receptor was obtained from a woman aged 55-70 years with COVID-19, enrolled during active disease. The material sequenced was peripheral blood. The chain uses TRBV2 and TRBJ2-4; maybe TRBD1 (6 bases). This CDR3 is CASSYNRVAKNIQYF. The CDR3 nucleotides read TGTGCCAGCAGCTACAACAGGGTTGCCAAAAACATTCAGTACTTC. Together with reference TRBV2 and TRBJ2-4, the CDR3 gives the full variable domain: EPEVTQTPSHQVTQMGQEVILRCVPISNHLYFYWYRQILGQKVEFLVSFYNNEISEKSEIFDDQFSVERPDGSNFTLKIRSTKLEDSAMYFCASSYNRVAKNIQYFGAGTRLSVL.